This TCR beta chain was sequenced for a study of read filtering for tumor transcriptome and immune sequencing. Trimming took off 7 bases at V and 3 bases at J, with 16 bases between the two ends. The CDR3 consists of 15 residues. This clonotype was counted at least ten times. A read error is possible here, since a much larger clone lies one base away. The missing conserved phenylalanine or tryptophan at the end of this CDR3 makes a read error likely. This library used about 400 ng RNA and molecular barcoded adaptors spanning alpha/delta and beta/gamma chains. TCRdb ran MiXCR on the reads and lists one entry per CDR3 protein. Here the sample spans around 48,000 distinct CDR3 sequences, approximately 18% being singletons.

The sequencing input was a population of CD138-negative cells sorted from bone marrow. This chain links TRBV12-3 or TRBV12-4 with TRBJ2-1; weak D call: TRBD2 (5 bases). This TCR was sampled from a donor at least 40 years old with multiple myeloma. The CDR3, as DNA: TGTGCCAGCACCGTCCGGGGTAGCCTCTACAATGAGCAGTTCCTC. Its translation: CASTVRGSLYNEQFL.